This T cell receptor (beta chain) comes out of a study of cytomegalovirus exposure and HLA in healthy donors. The germline V gene encodes CDR1 SGHTA and CDR2 FQGNSA. CDR3 length: 15 amino acids. Trimming removed 5 bases from V and 1 base from J; junction bases left unmatched: 3. In regard to this clone: No antigen is known for it.

Whole-study results and caveats: There were a few CMV-associated chains whose specificity for CMV antigens was confirmed in vitro.

Data came from immunoSEQ multiplex PCR; TCRdb stores just in-frame clones and leaves some out. The table has roughly 150,000 clones, roughly nine tenths seen once. The chain links TRBV7-2 to TRBJ2-7; 12 bases are a match to TRBD2. Material: PBMCs. The TCR was taken from a woman between 25 and 40 years old in good health and CMV-seronegative. CDR3 DNA sequence: TGTGCCAGCAGCCTCACTAGCGGGGGGTCCTACGAGCAGTACTTC. It translates to CASSLTSGGSYEQYF.